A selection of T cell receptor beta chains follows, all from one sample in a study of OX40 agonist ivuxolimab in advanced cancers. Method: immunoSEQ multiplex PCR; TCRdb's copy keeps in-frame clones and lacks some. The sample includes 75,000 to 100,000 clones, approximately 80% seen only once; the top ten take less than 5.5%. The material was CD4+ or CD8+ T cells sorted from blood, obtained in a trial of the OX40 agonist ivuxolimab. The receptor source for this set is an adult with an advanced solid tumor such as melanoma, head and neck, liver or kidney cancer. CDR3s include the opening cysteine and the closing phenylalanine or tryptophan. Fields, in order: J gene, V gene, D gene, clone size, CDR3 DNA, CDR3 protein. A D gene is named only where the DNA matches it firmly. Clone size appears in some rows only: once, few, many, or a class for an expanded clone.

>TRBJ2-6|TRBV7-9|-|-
TGTGCCAGCAGCCCCACAGGGAGCTCTGGGGCCAACGTCCTGACTTTC
CASSPTGSSGANVLTF
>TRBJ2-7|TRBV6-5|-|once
TGTGCCAGCAGGCTCAGGGTCGGGATTTTCTACGAGCAGTACTTC
CASRLRVGIFYEQYF
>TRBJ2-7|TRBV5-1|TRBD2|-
TGCGCCAGCAGCTTGACTAGCGGGACCTACGAGCAGTACTTC
CASSLTSGTYEQYF
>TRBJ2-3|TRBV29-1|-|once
TGCAGCGTTGGCAGCGTTACAGATACGCAGTATTTT
CSVGSVTDTQYF
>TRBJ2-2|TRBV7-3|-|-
TGTGCCAGCAGCGCACTGAGAATTCCGAACACCGGGGAGCTGTTTTTT
CASSALRIPNTGELFF
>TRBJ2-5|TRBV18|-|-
TGTGCCAGCTCCCCCGTCGGGGGAGAGACCCAGTACTTC
CASSPVGGETQYF
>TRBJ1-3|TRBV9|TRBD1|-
TGTGCCAGCAGCCCGCGGGACAGCCGCTCTGGAAACACCATATATTTT
CASSPRDSRSGNTIYF
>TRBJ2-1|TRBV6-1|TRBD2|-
TGTGCCAGCAGTGAAGATCCAAGACTAGCGGGATCCTACAATGAGCAGTTCTTC
CASSEDPRLAGSYNEQFF
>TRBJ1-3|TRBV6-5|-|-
TGTGCCAGCAGTCGGGGAACTTACTCTGGAAACACCATATATTTT
CASSRGTYSGNTIYF
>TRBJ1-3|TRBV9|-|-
TGTGCCAGCAGCGTAGAGGCAGGGATCGGAAACACCATATATTTT
CASSVEAGIGNTIYF
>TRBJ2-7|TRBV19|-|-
TGTGCCAGTAGTATTGGGGGGGGGCGCCAGTACGAGCAGTACTTC
CASSIGGGRQYEQYF
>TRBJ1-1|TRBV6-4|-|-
TGTGCCAGCAGTTTAGACAAGAACACTGAAGCTTTCTTT
CASSLDKNTEAFF
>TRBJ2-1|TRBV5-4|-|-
TGTGCCAGCAGCTTTTGGGGGCTAGCTTCCGATGAGCAGTTCTTC
CASSFWGLASDEQFF
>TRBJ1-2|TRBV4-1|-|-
TGCGCCAGCAGCTCACCACCCCAGGGTTTCTATGGCTACACCTTC
CASSSPPQGFYGYTF
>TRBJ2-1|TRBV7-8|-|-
TGTGCCAGCAGCTTAGCCAGGAACAATGAGCAGTTCTTC
CASSLARNNEQFF
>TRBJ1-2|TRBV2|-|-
TGTGCCAGCAGTGGACTGCGGGGGGCTGGTGGCTACACCTTC
CASSGLRGAGGYTF
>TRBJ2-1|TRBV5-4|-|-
TGTGCCAGCAGCTTTCAGGGGAGCTACAATGAGCAGTTCTTC
CASSFQGSYNEQFF
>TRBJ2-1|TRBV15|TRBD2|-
TGTGCCACCAGCAGAGCGGGAGGAGAGCAGTTCTTC
CATSRAGGEQFF